This T cell receptor (beta chain) was captured by sequencing in a study of blood T cell repertoires in COVID-19. The overall study: COVID-19 samples collected from the United States, Italy and Spain covered acute and convalescent phases.

CDR1 and CDR2 (germline): SGHNT, YYREEE (reference sequence). The CDR3 contains 16 residues. Trimming cost V 3 bases and J 5 bases, with 19 bases left between them. Measured with immunoSEQ multiplex PCR; TCRdb has only the in-frame clones, and not every one. The sample records 300,000 to 400,000 clones, around 90% being singletons. The source of this sequence is a woman aged 25-40 years with COVID-19, enrolled during active disease. The rearrangement links TRBV5-4 to TRBJ2-3; possibly TRBD2 for D (5 bases). Source material: peripheral blood. CDR3 in amino acids: CASSSPGPSRKDTQYF. CDR3 bases: TGTGCCAGCAGCTCTCCTGGCCCTAGCCGGAAAGATACGCAGTATTTT.